This record covers a single T cell receptor beta chain. Its antigen is undetermined. This sample is part of a study of CD4+ T cells in melanoma. Sequencing used immunoSEQ multiplex PCR; TCRdb keeps in-frame clones, though not all of them. The repertoire holds 90,000 to 130,000 clones, 80% to 95% seen once, with roughly 3.3% in the top ten. Germline-derived CDR1 and CDR2 are SGHRS and YFSETQ. Trimming removed 4 bases from V and 1 base from J, with 6 bases in between. CDR3 length equals 12 residues. Overall study findings and caveats: Reportedly, melanoma neoantigen-specific CD4+ T cells showed varied differentiation states. CD8+ T cell, macrophage and B cell function reportedly correlated with neoantigen-specific CD4+ T cells.

The clonotype was recovered from a human donor with melanoma. Sequencing was performed on peripheral blood. J is TRBJ2-7 and V is TRBV5-1; D is undetermined. The CDR3 protein is CASSPESYEQYF. CDR3 DNA: TGCGCCAGCAGCCCGGAGTCCTACGAGCAGTACTTC. Drawing the rest from reference TRBV5-1 and TRBJ2-7, the complete variable domain is KAGVTQTPRYLIKTRGQQVTLSCSPISGHRSVSWYQQTPGQGLQFLFEYFSETQRNKGNFPGRFSGRQFSNSRSEMNVSTLELGDSALYLCASSPESYEQYFGPGTRLTVT.